This entry describes one T cell receptor beta chain. These data originate in a study of cytomegalovirus exposure and HLA in healthy donors. Vbeta (60) and Jbeta (13) primers were used in the PCR. Only in-frame clones appear in the TCRdb table, and some are missing; sequencing was by immunoSEQ multiplex PCR. This sample has about 120,000 clones, with around 79% found just once. This sequence originates from a woman aged 25 to 45 in good health and CMV-seropositive. Sequencing was done on a sample of PBMCs.

DNA of the CDR3: TGTGCCAGCAGCTTAGGTTTAGAAAATGAGCAGTTCTTC. The encoded protein is CASSLGLENEQFF. The J gene is TRBJ2-1, the V gene TRBV7-7; unclear D gene. Trimming removed 1 base from V and 7 bases from J, with 8 bases in between. This CDR3 contains 13 residues. The germline CDR1 and CDR2 sequences are SSHAT and FNYEAQ (reference sequence).